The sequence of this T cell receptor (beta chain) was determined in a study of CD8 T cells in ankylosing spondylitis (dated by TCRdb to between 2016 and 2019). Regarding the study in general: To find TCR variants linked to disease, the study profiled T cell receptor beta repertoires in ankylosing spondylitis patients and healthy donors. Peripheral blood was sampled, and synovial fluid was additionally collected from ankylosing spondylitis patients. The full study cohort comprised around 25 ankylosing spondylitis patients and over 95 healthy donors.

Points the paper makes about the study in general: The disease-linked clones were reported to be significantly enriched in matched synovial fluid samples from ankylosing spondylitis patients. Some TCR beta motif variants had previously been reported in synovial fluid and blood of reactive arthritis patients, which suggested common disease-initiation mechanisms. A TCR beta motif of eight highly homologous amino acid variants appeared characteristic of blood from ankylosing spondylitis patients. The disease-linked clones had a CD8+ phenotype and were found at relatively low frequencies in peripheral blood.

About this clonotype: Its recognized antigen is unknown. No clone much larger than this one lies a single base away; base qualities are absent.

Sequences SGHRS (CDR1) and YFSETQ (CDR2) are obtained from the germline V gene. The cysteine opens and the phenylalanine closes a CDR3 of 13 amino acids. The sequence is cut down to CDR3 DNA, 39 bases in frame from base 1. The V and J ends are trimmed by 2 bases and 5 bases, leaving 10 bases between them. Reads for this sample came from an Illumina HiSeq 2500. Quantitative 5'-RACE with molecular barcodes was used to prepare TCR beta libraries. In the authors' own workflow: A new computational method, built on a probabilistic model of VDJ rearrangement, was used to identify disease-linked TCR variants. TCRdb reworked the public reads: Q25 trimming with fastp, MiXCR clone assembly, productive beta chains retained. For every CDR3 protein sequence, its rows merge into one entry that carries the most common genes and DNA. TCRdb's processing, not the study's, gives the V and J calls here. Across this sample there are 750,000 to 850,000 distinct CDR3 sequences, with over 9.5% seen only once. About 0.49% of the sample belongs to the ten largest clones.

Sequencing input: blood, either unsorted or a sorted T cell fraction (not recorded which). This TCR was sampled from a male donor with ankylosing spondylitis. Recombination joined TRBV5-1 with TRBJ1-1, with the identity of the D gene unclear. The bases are TGCGCCAGCAGCTTCGGAAGTGGGACTGAAGCTTTCTTT. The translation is CASSFGSGTEAFF.